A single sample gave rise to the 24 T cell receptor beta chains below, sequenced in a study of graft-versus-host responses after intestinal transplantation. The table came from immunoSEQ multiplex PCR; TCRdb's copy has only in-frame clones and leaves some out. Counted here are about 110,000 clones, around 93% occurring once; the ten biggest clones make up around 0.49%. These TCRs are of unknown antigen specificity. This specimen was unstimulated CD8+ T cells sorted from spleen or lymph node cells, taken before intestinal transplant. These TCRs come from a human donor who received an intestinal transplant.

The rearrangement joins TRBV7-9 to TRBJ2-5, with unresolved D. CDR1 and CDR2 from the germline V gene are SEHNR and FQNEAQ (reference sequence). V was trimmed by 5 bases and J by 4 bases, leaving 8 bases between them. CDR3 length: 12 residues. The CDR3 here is CASSHELETQYF. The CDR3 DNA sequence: TGTGCCAGCAGCCACGAGTTAGAGACCCAGTACTTC.

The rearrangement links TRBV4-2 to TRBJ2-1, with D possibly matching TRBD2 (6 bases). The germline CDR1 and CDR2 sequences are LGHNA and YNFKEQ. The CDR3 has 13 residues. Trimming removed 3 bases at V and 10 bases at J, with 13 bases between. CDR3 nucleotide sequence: TGTGCCAGCAGCCAGAGTCCGGGACTCGAGCAGTTCTTC. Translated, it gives CASSQSPGLEQFF.

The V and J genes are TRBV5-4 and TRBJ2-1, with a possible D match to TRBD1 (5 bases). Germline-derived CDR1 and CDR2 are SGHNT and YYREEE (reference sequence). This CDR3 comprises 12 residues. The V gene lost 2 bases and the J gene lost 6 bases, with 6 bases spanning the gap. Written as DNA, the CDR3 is TGTGCCAGCAGCTTTACAGGCAATGAGCAGTTCTTC. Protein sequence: CASSFTGNEQFF.

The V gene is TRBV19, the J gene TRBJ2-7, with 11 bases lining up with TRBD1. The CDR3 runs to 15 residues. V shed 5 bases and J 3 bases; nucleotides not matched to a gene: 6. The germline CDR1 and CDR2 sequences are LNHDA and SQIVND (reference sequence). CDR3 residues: CASSSGTGGHYEQYF. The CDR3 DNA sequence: TGTGCCAGTAGTTCGGGGACAGGGGGGCACTACGAGCAGTACTTC.

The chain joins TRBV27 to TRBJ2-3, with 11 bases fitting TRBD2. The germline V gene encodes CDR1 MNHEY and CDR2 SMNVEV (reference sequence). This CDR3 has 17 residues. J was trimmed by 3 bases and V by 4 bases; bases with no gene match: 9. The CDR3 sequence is CASSSRTSGSSTDTQYF. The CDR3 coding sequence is TGTGCCAGCAGTTCACGTACTAGCGGGAGTAGTACAGATACGCAGTATTTT.

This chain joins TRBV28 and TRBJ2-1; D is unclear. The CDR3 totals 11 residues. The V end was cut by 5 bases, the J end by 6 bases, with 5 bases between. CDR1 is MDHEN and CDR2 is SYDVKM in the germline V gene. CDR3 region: CASSISNEQFF. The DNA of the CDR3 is TGTGCCAGCAGTATATCCAATGAGCAGTTCTTC. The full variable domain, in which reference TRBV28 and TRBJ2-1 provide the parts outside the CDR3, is DVKVTQSSRYLVKRTGEKVFLECVQDMDHENMFWYRQDPGLGLRLIYFSYDVKMKEKGDIPEGYSVSREKKERFSLILESASTNQTSMYLCASSISNEQFFGPGTRLTVL.

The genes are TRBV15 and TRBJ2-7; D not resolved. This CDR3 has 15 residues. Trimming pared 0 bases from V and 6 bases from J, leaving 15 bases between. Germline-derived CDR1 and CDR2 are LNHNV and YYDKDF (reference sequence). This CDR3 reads CATSRDRVTFFEQYF. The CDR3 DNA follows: TGTGCCACCAGCAGAGATAGGGTTACGTTCTTCGAGCAGTACTTC.

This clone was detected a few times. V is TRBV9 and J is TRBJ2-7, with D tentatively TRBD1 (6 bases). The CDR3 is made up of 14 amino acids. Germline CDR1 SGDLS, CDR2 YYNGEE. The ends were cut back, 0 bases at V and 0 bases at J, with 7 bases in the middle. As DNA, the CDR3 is TGTGCCAGCAGCGTAGGACAGGCCTCCTACGAGCAGTACTTC. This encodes CASSVGQASYEQYF.

The CDR3 DNA follows: TGTGCCAGCAGCGATACAAAGACCATAGGGGGAGGCCCCGGGGAGCTGTTTTTT. The encoded protein is CASSDTKTIGGGPGELFF. The chain links TRBV13 to TRBJ2-2, with D tentatively TRBD1 or TRBD2 (6 bases each). Germline CDR1 reads PRHDT; CDR2 reads FYEKMQ (reference sequence). V was pared by 5 bases and J by 6 bases, with 25 bases between. This CDR3 comprises 18 residues.

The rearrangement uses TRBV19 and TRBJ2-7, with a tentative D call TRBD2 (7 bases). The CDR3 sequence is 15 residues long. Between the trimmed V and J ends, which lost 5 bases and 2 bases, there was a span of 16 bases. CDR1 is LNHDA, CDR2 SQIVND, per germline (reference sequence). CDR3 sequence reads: CASSLGAGAAYEQYF. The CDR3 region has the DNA TGTGCCAGTAGTTTGGGTGCGGGGGCAGCCTACGAGCAGTACTTC. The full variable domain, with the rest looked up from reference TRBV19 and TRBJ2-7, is DGGITQSPKYLFRKEGQNVTLSCEQNLNHDAMYWYRQDPGQGLRLIYYSQIVNDFQKGDIAEGYSVSREKKESFPLTVTSAQKNPTAFYLCASSLGAGAAYEQYFGPGTRLTVT.

DNA of the CDR3: TGCAGCGTTGACGGGACTAGCGGGATATACAATGAGCAGTTCTTC. Protein product: CSVDGTSGIYNEQFF. The chain carries TRBV29-1 and TRBJ2-1; 13 bases match TRBD2. V lost 3 bases and J lost 4; bases outside the gene matches: 3. CDR1 is SQVTM, CDR2 ANQGSEA, per germline. The CDR3 totals 15 residues.

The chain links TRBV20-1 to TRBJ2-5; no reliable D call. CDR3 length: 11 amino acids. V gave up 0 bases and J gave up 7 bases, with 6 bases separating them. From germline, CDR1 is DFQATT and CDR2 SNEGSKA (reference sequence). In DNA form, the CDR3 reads TGCAGTGCTAGAGAGGGCGGGACCCAGTACTTC. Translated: CSAREGGTQYF.

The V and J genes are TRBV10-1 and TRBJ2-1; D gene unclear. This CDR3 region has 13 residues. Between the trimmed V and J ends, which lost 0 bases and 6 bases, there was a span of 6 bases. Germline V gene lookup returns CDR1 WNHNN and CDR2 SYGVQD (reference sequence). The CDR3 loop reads CASSESTLNEQFF. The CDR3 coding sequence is TGCGCCAGCAGTGAGTCTACCCTCAATGAGCAGTTCTTC.

CDR3: CASSYLMGTDYGYTF. The CDR3 region has the DNA TGTGCCAGCAGTTACTTGATGGGCACAGACTATGGCTACACCTTC. The V gene is TRBV6-5, the J gene TRBJ1-2; D is uncertain. The CDR3 loop spans 15 amino acids. Germline V gene data show CDR1 as MNHEY and CDR2 as SVGAGI. V lost 1 base to trimming and J lost 3 bases, with 12 bases between them.

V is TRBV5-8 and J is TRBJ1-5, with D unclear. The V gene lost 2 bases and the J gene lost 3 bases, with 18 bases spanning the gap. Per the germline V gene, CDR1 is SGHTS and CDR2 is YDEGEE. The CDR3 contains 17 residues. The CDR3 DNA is TGTGCCAGCAGCTTTTCATCTGTCCGGGTCCTCAATCAGCCCCAGCATTTT. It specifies CASSFSSVRVLNQPQHF.

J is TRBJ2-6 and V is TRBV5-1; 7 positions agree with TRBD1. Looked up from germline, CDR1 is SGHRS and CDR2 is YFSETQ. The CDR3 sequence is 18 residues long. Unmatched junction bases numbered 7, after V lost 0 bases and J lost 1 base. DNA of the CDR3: TGCGCCAGCAGCTTGGTCTGGACAGGTTCTTCTGGGGCCAACGTCCTGACTTTC. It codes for CASSLVWTGSSGANVLTF. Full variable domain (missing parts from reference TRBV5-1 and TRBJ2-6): KAGVTQTPRYLIKTRGQQVTLSCSPISGHRSVSWYQQTPGQGLQFLFEYFSETQRNKGNFPGRFSGRQFSNSRSEMNVSTLELGDSALYLCASSLVWTGSSGANVLTFGAGSRLTVL.

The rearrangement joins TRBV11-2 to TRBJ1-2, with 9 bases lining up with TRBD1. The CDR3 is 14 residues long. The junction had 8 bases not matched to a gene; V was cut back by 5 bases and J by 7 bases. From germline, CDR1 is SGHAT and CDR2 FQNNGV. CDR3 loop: CASSPGTGKIGYTF. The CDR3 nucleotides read TGTGCCAGCAGCCCGGGGACAGGGAAGATTGGCTACACCTTC.

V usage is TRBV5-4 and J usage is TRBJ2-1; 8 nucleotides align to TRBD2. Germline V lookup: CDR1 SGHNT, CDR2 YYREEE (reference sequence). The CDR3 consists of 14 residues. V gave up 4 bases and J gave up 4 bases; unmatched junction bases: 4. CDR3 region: CASSMAGGYNEQFF. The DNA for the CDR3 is TGTGCCAGCAGCATGGCGGGAGGTTACAATGAGCAGTTCTTC.

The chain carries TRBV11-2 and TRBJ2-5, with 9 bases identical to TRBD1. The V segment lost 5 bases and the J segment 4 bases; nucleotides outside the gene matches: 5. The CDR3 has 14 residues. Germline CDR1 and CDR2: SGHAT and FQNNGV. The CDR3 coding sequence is TGTGCCAGCAGCACAGGGGGCGCGTCAGAGACCCAGTACTTC. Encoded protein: CASSTGGASETQYF.

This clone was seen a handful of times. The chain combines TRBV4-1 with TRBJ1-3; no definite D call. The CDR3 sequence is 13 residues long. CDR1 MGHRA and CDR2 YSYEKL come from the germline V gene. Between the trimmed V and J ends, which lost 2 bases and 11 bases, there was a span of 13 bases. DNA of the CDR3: TGCGCCAGCAGCCAAAATGTATATCGGGCCATATATTTT. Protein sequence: CASSQNVYRAIYF.

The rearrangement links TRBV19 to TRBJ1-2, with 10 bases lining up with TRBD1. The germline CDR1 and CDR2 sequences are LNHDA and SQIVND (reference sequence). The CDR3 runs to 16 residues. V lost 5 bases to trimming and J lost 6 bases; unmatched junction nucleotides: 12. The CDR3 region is CASSFGDRGSWHGYTF. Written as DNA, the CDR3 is TGTGCCAGTAGTTTTGGGGACAGGGGTTCTTGGCATGGCTACACCTTC.

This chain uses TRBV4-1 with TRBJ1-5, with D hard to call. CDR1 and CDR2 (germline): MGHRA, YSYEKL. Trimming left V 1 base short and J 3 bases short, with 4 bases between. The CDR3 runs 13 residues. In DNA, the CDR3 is TGCGCCAGCAGCCAAGTGCCCAATCAGCCCCAGCATTTT. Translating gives CASSQVPNQPQHF.

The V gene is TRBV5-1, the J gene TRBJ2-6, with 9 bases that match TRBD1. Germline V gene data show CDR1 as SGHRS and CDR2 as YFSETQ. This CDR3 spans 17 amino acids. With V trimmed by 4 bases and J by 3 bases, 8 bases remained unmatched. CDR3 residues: CASSIQGAPRGANVLTF. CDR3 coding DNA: TGCGCCAGCAGCATACAGGGGGCCCCCCGTGGGGCCAACGTCCTGACTTTC.

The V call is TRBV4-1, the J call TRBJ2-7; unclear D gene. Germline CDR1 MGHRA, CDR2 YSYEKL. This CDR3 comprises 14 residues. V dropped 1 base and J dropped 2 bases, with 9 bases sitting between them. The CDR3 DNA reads TGCGCCAGCAGCCAAGGAGCGAGAACCTACGAGCAGTACTTC. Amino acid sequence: CASSQGARTYEQYF.